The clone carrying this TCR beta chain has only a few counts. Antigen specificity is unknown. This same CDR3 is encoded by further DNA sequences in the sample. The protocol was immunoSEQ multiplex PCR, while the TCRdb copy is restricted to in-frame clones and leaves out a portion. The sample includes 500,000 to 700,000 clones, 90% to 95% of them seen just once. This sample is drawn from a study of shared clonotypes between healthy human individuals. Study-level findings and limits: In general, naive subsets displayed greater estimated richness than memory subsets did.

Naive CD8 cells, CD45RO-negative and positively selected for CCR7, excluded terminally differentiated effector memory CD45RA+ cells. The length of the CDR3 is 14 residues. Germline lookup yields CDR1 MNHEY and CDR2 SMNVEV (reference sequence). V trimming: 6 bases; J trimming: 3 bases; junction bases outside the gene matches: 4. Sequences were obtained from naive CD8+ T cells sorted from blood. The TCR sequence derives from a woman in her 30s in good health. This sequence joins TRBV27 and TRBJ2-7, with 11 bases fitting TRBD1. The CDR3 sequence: CASSSGTGGYEQYF. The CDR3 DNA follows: TGTGCCAGCAGCAGCGGGACAGGGGGCTACGAGCAGTACTTC.